The TCR beta chain described here comes from a study of Ad26.COV2.S vaccination and SARS-CoV-2 variants. The J segment lost 9 bases and the V segment lost 7 bases, leaving 10 bases of the junction unmatched. The CDR3 is 13 amino acids. Germline values: CDR1 LNHDA, CDR2 SQIVND (reference sequence). Clones were read by immunoSEQ multiplex PCR, and TCRdb kept only the in-frame ones, dropping some. The sample holds hundreds of thousands of clones; less than 90% are singletons and the top ten take 6.4%. Treatment indicated: around 19 received Ad26.COV2.S at low or high dose, single or two shots; about 5 received placebo; per-sample allocation not given. Samples were taken on day 63 after the first vaccine or placebo injection.

Sequencing used peripheral blood, obtained in a trial of Ad26.COV2.S vaccine versus placebo. This sequence joins TRBV19 and TRBJ2-3; 7 nucleotides agree with TRBD1. The clonotype originates from a person between 18 and 60 years old who received the Ad26.COV2.S COVID-19 vaccine or a placebo. The CDR3 DNA sequence: TGTGCCAGTAACGCGCGGCAGGACAGGACGCAGTATTTT. Amino acid sequence: CASNARQDRTQYF.